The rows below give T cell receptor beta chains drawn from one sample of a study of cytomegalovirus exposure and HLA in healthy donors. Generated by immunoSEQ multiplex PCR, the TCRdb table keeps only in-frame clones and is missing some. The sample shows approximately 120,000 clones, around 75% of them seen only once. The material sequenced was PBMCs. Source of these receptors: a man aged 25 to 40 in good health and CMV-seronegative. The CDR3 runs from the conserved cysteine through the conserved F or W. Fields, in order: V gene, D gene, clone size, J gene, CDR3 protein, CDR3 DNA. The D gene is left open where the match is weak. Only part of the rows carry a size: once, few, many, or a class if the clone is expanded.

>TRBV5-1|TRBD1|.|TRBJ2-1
CASSSGQSNNEQFF
TGCGCCAGCAGCTCGGGACAGTCAAACAATGAGCAGTTCTTC
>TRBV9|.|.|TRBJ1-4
CASSERLVPEKLFF
TGTGCCAGCAGCGAGAGATTAGTACCTGAAAAACTGTTTTTT
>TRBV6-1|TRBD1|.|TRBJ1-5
CASSGPRNRGTSYSNQPQHF
TGTGCCAGCAGTGGCCCGAGGAACAGGGGAACCTCATATAGCAATCAGCCCCAGCATTTT
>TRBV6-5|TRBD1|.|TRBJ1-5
CASSLTGVYQPQHF
TGTGCCAGCAGTCTAACAGGGGTATATCAGCCCCAGCATTTT
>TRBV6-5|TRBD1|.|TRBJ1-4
CASRLKGAGNEKLFF
TGTGCCAGCAGGCTTAAGGGGGCGGGGAATGAAAAACTGTTTTTT
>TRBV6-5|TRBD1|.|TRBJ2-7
CASSSQRQGAPEQYF
TGTGCCAGCAGTTCCCAGCGACAGGGGGCGCCCGAGCAGTACTTC
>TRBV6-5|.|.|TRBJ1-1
CASSYTLPGDTEAFF
TGTGCCAGCAGTTATACTTTACCGGGGGACACTGAAGCTTTCTTT
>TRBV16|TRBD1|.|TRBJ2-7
CASSDHGQGVDEQYF
TGTGCCAGCAGCGACCATGGACAGGGGGTAGATGAGCAGTACTTC
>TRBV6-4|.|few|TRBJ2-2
CASSGDPGAAGDTGELFF
TGTGCCAGCAGTGGGGACCCGGGGGCGGCGGGAGACACCGGGGAGCTGTTTTTT
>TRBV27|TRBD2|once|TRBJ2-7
CASSFVLAGGYEQYF
TGTGCCAGCAGTTTCGTCCTAGCGGGAGGCTACGAGCAGTACTTC
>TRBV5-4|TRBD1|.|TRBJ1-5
CATRDSPNQPQHF
TGTGCCACAAGGGACAGTCCCAATCAGCCCCAGCATTTT
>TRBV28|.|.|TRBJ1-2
CASRLGAYGYTF
TGTGCCAGCAGACTGGGGGCCTATGGCTACACCTTC
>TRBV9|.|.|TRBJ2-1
CASSVAGYNEQFF
TGTGCCAGCAGCGTAGCAGGGTACAATGAGCAGTTCTTC
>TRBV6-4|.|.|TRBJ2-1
CASSERHVPTDEQFF
TGTGCCAGCAGTGAGAGACACGTTCCTACAGATGAGCAGTTCTTC
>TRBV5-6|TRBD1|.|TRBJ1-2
CASSLGTGLYGYTF
TGTGCCAGCAGCTTGGGGACAGGGCTCTATGGCTACACCTTC
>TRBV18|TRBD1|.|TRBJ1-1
CASSPQGARTEAFF
TGTGCCAGCTCTCCTCAGGGGGCGCGAACTGAAGCTTTCTTT
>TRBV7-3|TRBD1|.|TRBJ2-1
CASSVYPGQALVDNEQFF
TGTGCCAGCAGCGTATATCCCGGACAGGCCTTAGTAGACAATGAGCAGTTCTTC
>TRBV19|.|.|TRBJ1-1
CASTTGGTEAFF
TGTGCCAGTACGACGGGTGGCACTGAAGCTTTCTTT
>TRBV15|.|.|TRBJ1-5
CATSAREDSNQPQHF
TGTGCCACCAGCGCCCGGGAGGATAGCAATCAGCCCCAGCATTTT
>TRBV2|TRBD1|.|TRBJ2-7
CASSDQGEYEQYF
TGTGCCAGCAGTGACCAGGGGGAGTACGAGCAGTACTTC
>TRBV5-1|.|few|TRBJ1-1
CASSASMITPEAFF
TGCGCCAGCAGCGCCTCAATGATTACACCTGAAGCTTTCTTT
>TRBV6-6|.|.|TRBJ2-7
CASRPPGGQPPEQYF
TGTGCCAGCAGACCGCCGGGGGGCCAGCCCCCCGAGCAGTACTTC
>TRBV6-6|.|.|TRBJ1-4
CASSYSTGIPNEKLFF
TGTGCCAGCAGTTACTCGACGGGGATCCCTAATGAAAAACTGTTTTTT
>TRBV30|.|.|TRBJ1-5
CAWAEGVNQPQHF
TGTGCCTGGGCGGAGGGCGTGAATCAGCCCCAGCATTTT
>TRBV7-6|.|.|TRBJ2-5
CASSPAAGRLQETQYF
TGTGCCAGCAGCCCAGCGGCGGGACGCCTCCAAGAGACCCAGTACTTC
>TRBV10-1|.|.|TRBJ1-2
CASSEYRFYYGYTF
TGCGCCAGCAGTGAGTACAGATTCTACTATGGCTACACCTTC
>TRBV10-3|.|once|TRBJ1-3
CAIRDFEYTIYF
TGTGCCATCAGGGACTTTGAGTACACCATATATTTT
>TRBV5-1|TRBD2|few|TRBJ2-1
CASSLVVGGPNEQFF
TGCGCCAGCAGCTTGGTGGTGGGAGGGCCTAATGAGCAGTTCTTC
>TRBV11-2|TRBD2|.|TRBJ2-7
CASSFGTTAYEQYF
TGTGCCAGCAGCTTCGGGACTACCGCCTACGAGCAGTACTTC
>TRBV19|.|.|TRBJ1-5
CASSLGGGSGNQPQHF
TGTGCCAGTAGTCTTGGGGGGGGGTCCGGCAATCAGCCCCAGCATTTT
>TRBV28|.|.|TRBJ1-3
CASSPTGSGNTIYF
TGTGCCAGCAGTCCGACAGGCTCTGGAAACACCATATATTTT
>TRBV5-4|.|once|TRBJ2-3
CASSLELASDTQYF
TGTGCCAGCAGCTTGGAACTAGCCTCGGATACGCAGTATTTT
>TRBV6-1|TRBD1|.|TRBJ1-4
CASSDRGATNEKLFF
TGTGCCAGCAGCGACAGGGGTGCAACTAATGAAAAACTGTTTTTT
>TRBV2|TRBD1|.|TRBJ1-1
CASSRQGDSNTEAFF
TGTGCCAGCAGCCGACAGGGAGACTCGAACACTGAAGCTTTCTTT
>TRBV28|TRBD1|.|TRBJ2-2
CASISPGQHTGELFF
TGTGCCAGCATATCTCCGGGACAGCACACCGGGGAGCTGTTTTTT
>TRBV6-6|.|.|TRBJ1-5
CASSYVAENQPQHF
TGTGCCAGCAGTTACGTGGCAGAAAATCAGCCCCAGCATTTT
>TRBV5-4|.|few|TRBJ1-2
CASSLDSSFYGYTF
TGTGCCAGCAGCTTGGACAGTTCCTTCTATGGCTACACCTTC
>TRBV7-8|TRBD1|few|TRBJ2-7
CASSSFRTGAPYEQYF
TGTGCCAGCAGCTCCTTCCGGACAGGGGCCCCTTACGAGCAGTACTTC
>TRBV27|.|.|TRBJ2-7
CASSIAGSYEQYF
TGTGCCAGCAGTATAGCCGGGTCCTACGAGCAGTACTTC
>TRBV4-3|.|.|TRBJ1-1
CASSLAPDTWNTEAFF
TGCGCCAGCAGCCTGGCACCGGACACCTGGAACACTGAAGCTTTCTTT
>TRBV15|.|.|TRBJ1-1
CATSRERGGQNTEAFF
TGTGCCACCAGCAGGGAGAGGGGGGGACAGAACACTGAAGCTTTCTTT
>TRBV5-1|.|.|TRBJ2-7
CASSLEGRGYEQYF
TGCGCCAGCAGCTTGGAAGGCAGGGGCTACGAGCAGTACTTC
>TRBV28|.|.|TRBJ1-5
CASRHPQGTGNQPQHF
TGTGCCAGCAGACACCCTCAGGGTACGGGCAATCAGCCCCAGCATTTT
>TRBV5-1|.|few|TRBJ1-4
CASSTDWNEKLFF
TGCGCCAGCAGCACCGACTGGAATGAAAAACTGTTTTTT
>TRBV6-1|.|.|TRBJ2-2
CASSEARASPTGELFF
TGTGCCAGCAGTGAAGCTAGGGCTAGCCCCACCGGGGAGCTGTTTTTT
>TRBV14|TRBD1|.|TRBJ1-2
CASRLTGTENYGYTF
TGTGCCAGCAGACTAACCGGGACAGAGAACTATGGCTACACCTTC
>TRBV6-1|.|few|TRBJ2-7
CASSEMSASFNYEQYF
TGTGCCAGCAGTGAAATGTCGGCTAGCTTTAACTACGAGCAGTACTTC
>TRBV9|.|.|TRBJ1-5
CASSVTGLPNQPQHF
TGTGCCAGCAGCGTAACAGGGTTGCCCAATCAGCCCCAGCATTTT
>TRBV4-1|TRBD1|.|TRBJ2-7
CASSQDGAGGAYEQYF
TGCGCCAGCAGCCAAGATGGGGCAGGGGGAGCCTACGAGCAGTACTTC
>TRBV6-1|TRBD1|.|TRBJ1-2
CASSASGTGEYGYTF
TGTGCCAGCAGTGCATCCGGGACAGGAGAATATGGCTACACCTTC
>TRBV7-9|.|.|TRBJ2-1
CASSYEASEQFF
TGTGCCAGCAGCTACGAAGCCTCTGAGCAGTTCTTC
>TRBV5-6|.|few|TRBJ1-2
CASSRDTNYGYTF
TGTGCCAGCAGTCGCGATACTAACTATGGCTACACCTTC
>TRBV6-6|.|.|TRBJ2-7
CASSLESGPYEQYF
TGTGCCAGCAGCCTTGAAAGCGGACCCTACGAGCAGTACTTC
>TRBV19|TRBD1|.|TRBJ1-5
CATMDRGGENGQPQHF
TGTGCCACCATGGACAGGGGGGGGGAAAACGGTCAGCCCCAGCATTTT